The 13 T cell receptor beta chains below were found in one sample sequenced in a study of cytomegalovirus exposure and HLA in healthy donors (dated 2017 in TCRdb). The protocol used for the library was the immunoSEQ multiplex PCR assay. The multiplex PCR relied on a mix of 60 forward primers for TCR Vbeta segments and 13 reverse primers for TCR Jbeta segments. In TCRdb, the immuneACCESS table is reduced to in-frame sequences with V and J assigned. These tables do not hold every clone; where another copy was compared, an unresolved V gene accounts for under half, and the others remain unexplained. The sample data list 95,000 to 100,000 clones, and around 74% of these were observed just once. The ten top clones hold approximately 2% of the sample. Sequencing was done on a sample of PBMCs. The receptors come from a woman in her thirties or forties in good health and CMV-seronegative.

The genes are TRBV6-1 and TRBJ1-5; D unresolved. V dropped 6 bases and J dropped 7 bases, with 16 bases sitting between them. The germline V gene encodes CDR1 MNHNS and CDR2 SASEGT. The CDR3 runs 14 residues. In DNA form, the CDR3 reads TGTGCCAGCAGCCGAGGGCTTTCCGTCCAGCCCCAGCATTTT. Protein product: CASSRGLSVQPQHF.

J is TRBJ2-3 and V is TRBV9; no reliable D call. V lost 0 bases and J 2 bases, leaving 10 bases between the germline ends. This CDR3 is 15 amino acids long. Germline values: CDR1 SGDLS, CDR2 YYNGEE. CDR3 DNA sequence: TGTGCCAGCAGCGTAGTTGCGGTACCCACAGATACGCAGTATTTT. Its protein is CASSVVAVPTDTQYF. The whole variable domain, filled in from reference TRBV9 and TRBJ2-3, reads DSGVTQTPKHLITATGQRVTLRCSPRSGDLSVYWYQQSLDQGLQFLIQYYNGEERAKGNILERFSAQQFPDLHSELNLSSLELGDSALYFCASSVVAVPTDTQYFGPGTRLTVL.

This chain uses TRBV2 with TRBJ2-7; 12 positions match TRBD2. This CDR3 contains 15 residues. Germline CDR1 is SNHLY and CDR2 is FYNNEI. V gave up 4 bases and J gave up 6 bases; unmatched junction bases: 7. The CDR3 sequence is CASSARLAGDIEQYF. The CDR3 DNA follows: TGTGCCAGCAGTGCCCGACTAGCGGGAGATATCGAGCAGTACTTC.

The chain joins TRBV11-1 to TRBJ2-1; tentative D call: TRBD2 (6 bases). V lost 5 bases and J 3 bases, leaving 11 bases between the germline ends. Per the germline V gene, CDR1 is SGHAT and CDR2 is FQDESV (reference sequence). This CDR3 contains 14 residues. The CDR3 is CASSPRGFYNEQFF. DNA of the CDR3: TGTGCCAGCAGCCCGCGGGGATTCTACAATGAGCAGTTCTTC. The full variable domain, with the rest looked up from reference TRBV11-1 and TRBJ2-1, is EAEVAQSPRYKITEKSQAVAFWCDPISGHATLYWYRQILGQGPELLVQFQDESVVDDSQLPKDRFSAERLKGVDSTLKIQPAELGDSAMYLCASSPRGFYNEQFFGPGTRLTVL.

The genes are TRBV7-2 and TRBJ1-3, with D unresolved. The CDR3 is 16 amino acids. V shed 1 base and J shed 0 bases, with 10 bases lying between them. CDR1 is SGHTA, CDR2 FQGNSA, per germline. CDR3 protein: CASSLGGGYSGNTIYF. The CDR3 region has the DNA TGTGCCAGCAGCTTAGGCGGCGGATACTCTGGAAACACCATATATTTT.

The chain is built from TRBV5-4 and TRBJ2-2, with D perhaps TRBD2 (6 bases). Germline values: CDR1 SGHNT, CDR2 YYREEE (reference sequence). The V end was cut by 0 bases, the J end by 2 bases, with 17 bases between. CDR3 size: 18 residues. This chain's CDR3 is CASSLGLGGLTNTGELFF. The CDR3 region has the DNA TGTGCCAGCAGCTTGGGGTTGGGGGGTTTAACCAACACCGGGGAGCTGTTTTTT. The full variable domain, its missing parts supplied by reference TRBV5-4 and TRBJ2-2, is ETGVTQSPTHLIKTRGQQVTLRCSSQSGHNTVSWYQQALGQGPQFIFQYYREEENGRGNFPPRFSGLQFPNYSSELNVNALELDDSALYLCASSLGLGGLTNTGELFFGEGSRLTVL.

J is TRBJ2-5 and V is TRBV7-6, with 8 bases identical to TRBD2. Germline V CDR1 and CDR2: SGHVS, FNYEAQ. The CDR3 runs to 16 residues. J gave up 0 bases and V 1 base, and 4 bases lay outside the gene matches. CDR3 region: CASSLGGGGYQETQYF. The CDR3 DNA follows: TGTGCCAGCAGCTTAGGGGGCGGGGGGTACCAAGAGACCCAGTACTTC.

The rearrangement links TRBV7-2 to TRBJ2-1; 12 positions match TRBD2. Trimming cost V 5 bases and J 5 bases; bases outside gene matches: 7. The CDR3 sequence is 16 residues long. The germline V gene encodes CDR1 SGHTA and CDR2 FQGNSA. The CDR3 is CASSTASGGADNEQFF. CDR3 bases: TGTGCCAGCAGCACGGCTAGCGGGGGGGCAGACAATGAGCAGTTCTTC.

The chain links TRBV5-1 to TRBJ1-2; TRBD1 agrees at 7 bases. Germline loops: CDR1 SGHRS, CDR2 YFSETQ. The CDR3 has 14 amino acids. J gave up 8 bases and V 2 bases, and 9 bases lay outside the gene matches. Here the CDR3 reads CASSFVGGEVGYTF. CDR3 bases: TGCGCCAGCAGCTTCGTAGGGGGCGAGGTCGGCTACACCTTC.

V usage is TRBV2 and J usage is TRBJ1-2; D is possibly TRBD1 (6 bases). This CDR3 is built from 15 residues. The V and J ends lost 5 bases and 2 bases respectively, with 15 bases between them. Germline assignment: CDR1 SNHLY and CDR2 FYNNEI. CDR3 in DNA: TGTGCCAGCAGTTCTCAGGGGCCTGGAAACTATGGCTACACCTTC. Translating gives CASSSQGPGNYGYTF.

The CDR3 bases are TGTGCCAGCAGCTTAGGCCAGGGGATCCAAGAGACCCAGTACTTC. Protein product: CASSLGQGIQETQYF. This chain joins TRBV7-9 and TRBJ2-5; weak D call: TRBD1 (6 bases). V was pared by 1 base and J by 1 base, with 10 bases between. This CDR3 is 15 amino acids long. Germline V gives CDR1 SEHNR, CDR2 FQNEAQ (reference sequence).

In this sample, this clone turned up a few times. The J gene is TRBJ2-1, the V gene TRBV7-3; the D gene is possibly TRBD2 (6 bases). With 5 bases removed from V and 2 bases from J, the gap between germline ends came to 13 bases. Germline CDR1 reads SGHTA; CDR2 reads FQGTGA. The CDR3 runs to 15 residues. The CDR3 DNA is TGTGCCAGCAGCCCTCGACTAGACCCCTACAATGAGCAGTTCTTC. This translates into CASSPRLDPYNEQFF.

The table lists this clone with a few counts. This chain uses TRBV19 with TRBJ1-3; D remains unclear. Germline CDR1 is LNHDA and CDR2 is SQIVND (reference sequence). The V gene lost 3 bases and the J gene lost 2 bases, with 8 bases spanning the gap. CDR3 length: 14 residues. The CDR3 DNA reads as TGTGCCAGTAGTATTGCGGGGACTGGAAACACCATATATTTT. This gives the protein CASSIAGTGNTIYF. Full variable domain (outside the CDR3, taken from reference TRBV19 and TRBJ1-3): DGGITQSPKYLFRKEGQNVTLSCEQNLNHDAMYWYRQDPGQGLRLIYYSQIVNDFQKGDIAEGYSVSREKKESFPLTVTSAQKNPTAFYLCASSIAGTGNTIYFGEGSWLTVV.